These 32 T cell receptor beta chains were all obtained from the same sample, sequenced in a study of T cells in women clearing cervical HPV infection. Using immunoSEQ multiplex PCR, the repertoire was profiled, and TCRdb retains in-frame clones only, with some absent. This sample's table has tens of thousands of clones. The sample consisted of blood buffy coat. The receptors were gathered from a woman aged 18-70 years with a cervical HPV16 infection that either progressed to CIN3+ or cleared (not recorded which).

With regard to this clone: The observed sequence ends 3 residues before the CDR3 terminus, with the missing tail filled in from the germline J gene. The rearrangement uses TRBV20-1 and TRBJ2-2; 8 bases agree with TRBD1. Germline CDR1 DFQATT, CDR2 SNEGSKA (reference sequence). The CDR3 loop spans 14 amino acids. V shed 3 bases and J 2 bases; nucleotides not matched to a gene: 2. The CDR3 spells CSARGTGNTGELFF. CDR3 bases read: TGCAGTGCTAGGGGGACAGGAAACACCGGGGAG.

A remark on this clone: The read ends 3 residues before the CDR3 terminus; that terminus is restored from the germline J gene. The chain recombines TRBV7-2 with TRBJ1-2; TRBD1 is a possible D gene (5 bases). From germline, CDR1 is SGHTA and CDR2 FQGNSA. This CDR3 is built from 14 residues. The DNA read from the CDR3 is TGTGCCAGCAAGGACACCATGAGCACAGATACC. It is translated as CASKDTMSTDT. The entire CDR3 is CASKDTMSTDTYTF.

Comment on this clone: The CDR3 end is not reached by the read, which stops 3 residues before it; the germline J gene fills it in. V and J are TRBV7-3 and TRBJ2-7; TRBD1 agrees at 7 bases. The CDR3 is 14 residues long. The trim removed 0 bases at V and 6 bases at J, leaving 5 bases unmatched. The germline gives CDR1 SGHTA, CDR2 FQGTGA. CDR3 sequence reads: CASSLTPTGSEQYF. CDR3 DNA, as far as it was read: TGTGCCAGCAGCTTAACCCCGACAGGGAGCGAG.

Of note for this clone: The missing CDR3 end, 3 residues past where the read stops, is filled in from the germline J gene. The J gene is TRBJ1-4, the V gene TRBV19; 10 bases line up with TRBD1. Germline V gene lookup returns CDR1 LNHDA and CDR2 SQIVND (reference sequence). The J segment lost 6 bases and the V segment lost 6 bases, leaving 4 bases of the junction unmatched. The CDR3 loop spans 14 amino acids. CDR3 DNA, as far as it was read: TGTGCCAGTAGAGGGACAGGGGTTGATGAAAAA. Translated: CASRGTGVDEK. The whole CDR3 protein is CASRGTGVDEKLFF. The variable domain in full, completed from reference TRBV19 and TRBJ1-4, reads DGGITQSPKYLFRKEGQNVTLSCEQNLNHDAMYWYRQDPGQGLRLIYYSQIVNDFQKGDIAEGYSVSREKKESFPLTVTSAQKNPTAFYLCASRGTGVDEKLFFGSGTQLSVL.

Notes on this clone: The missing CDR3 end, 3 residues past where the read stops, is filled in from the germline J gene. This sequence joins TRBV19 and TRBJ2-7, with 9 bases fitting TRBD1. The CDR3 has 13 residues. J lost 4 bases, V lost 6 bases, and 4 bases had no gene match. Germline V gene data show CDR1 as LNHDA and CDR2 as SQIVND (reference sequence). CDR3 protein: CASSRDRGYEQYF. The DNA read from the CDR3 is TGTGCCAGTAGCAGAGACAGGGGGTACGAG.

The covered CDR3 bases are TGTGCCAGCAACGGACAGCTCAATTCACCC. Translation: CASNGQLNSP. In full, the CDR3 reads CASNGQLNSPLHF. This chain uses TRBV5-6 with TRBJ1-6, with a tentative D call TRBD1 (6 bases). The CDR3 is cut off 3 residues early in the read; its end comes from the germline J gene. Germline V gene data show CDR1 as SGHDT and CDR2 as YYEEEE. Between the trimmed V and J ends, which lost 6 bases and 7 bases, there was a span of 11 bases. The CDR3 is made up of 13 amino acids.

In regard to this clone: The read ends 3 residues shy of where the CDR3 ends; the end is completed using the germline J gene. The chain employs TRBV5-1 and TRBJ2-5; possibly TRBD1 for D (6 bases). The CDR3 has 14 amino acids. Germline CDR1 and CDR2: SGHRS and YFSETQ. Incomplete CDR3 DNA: TGCGCCAGCAGCTTGGGACAGGCGGCAGATACC. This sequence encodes CASSLGQAADT. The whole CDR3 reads CASSLGQAADTQYF.

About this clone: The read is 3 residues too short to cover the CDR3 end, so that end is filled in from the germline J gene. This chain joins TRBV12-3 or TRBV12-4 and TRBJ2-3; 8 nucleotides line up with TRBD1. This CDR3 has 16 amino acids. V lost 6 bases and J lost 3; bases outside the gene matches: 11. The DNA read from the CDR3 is TGTGCCAGCAGCTCCACCAGGACAGGGAGTACAGATACG. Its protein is CASSSTRTGSTDT. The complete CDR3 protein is CASSSTRTGSTDTQYF.

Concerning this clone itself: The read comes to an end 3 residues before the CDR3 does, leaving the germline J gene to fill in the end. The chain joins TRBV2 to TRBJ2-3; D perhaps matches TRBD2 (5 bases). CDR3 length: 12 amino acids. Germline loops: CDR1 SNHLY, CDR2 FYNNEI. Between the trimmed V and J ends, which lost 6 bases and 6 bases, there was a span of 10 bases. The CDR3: CASSEGWDTQYF. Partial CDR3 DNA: TGTGCCAGCAGCGAGGGCTGGGATACG. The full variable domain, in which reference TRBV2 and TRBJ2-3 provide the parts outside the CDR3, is EPEVTQTPSHQVTQMGQEVILRCVPISNHLYFYWYRQILGQKVEFLVSFYNNEISEKSEIFDDQFSVERPDGSNFTLKIRSTKLEDSAMYFCASSEGWDTQYFGPGTRLTVL.

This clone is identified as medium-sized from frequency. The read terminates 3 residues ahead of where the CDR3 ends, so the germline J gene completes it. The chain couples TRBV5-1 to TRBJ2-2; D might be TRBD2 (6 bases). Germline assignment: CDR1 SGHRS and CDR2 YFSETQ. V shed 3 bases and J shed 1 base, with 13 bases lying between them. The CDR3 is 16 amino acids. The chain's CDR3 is CASSSPGGVNTGELFF. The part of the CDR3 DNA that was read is TGCGCCAGCAGCTCCCCCGGGGGAGTGAACACCGGGGAG.

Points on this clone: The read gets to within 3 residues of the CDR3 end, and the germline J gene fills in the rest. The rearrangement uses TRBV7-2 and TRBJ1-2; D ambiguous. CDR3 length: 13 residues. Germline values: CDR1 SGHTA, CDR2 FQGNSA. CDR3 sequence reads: CAEKLGALGGYTF. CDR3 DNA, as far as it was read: TGTGCCGAGAAGCTGGGTGCACTGGGCGGC.

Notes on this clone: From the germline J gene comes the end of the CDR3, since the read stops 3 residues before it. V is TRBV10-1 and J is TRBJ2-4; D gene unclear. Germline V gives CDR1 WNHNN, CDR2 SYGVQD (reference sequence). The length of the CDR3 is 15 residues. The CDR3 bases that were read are TGCGCCAGCAGTGAGGGGTCGCAGCGACCCTATGGT. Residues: CASSEGSQRPYG. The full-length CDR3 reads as CASSEGSQRPYGQYF.

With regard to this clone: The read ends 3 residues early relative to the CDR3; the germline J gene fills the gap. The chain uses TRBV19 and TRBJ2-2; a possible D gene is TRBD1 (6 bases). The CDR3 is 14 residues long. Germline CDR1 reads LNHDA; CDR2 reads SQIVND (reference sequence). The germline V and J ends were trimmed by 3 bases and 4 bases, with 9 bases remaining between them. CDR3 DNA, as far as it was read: TGTGCCAGTAGTATGATAGGGGGCACCGGGGAG. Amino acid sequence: CASSMIGGTGE. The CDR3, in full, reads CASSMIGGTGELFF.

CDR3 protein: CAISEPGTSGGADQETQYF. The sequenced CDR3 bases are TGTGCCATCAGTGAGCCAGGGACTAGCGGGGGGGCCGATCAAGAGACG. This chain uses TRBV10-3 with TRBJ2-3; 16 nucleotides agree with TRBD2. The read ends 3 residues shy of where the CDR3 ends; the end is completed using the germline J gene. The germline gives CDR1 ENHRY, CDR2 SYGVKD. CDR3 length: 19 residues.

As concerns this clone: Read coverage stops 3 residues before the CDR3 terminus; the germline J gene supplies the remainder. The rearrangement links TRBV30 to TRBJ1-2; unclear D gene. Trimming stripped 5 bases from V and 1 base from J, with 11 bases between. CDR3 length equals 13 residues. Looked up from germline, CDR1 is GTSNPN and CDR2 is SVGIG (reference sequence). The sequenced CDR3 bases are TGTGCCTGGCTTGGGCTCGGTAACTATGGC. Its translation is CAWLGLGNYG. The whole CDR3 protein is CAWLGLGNYGYTF.

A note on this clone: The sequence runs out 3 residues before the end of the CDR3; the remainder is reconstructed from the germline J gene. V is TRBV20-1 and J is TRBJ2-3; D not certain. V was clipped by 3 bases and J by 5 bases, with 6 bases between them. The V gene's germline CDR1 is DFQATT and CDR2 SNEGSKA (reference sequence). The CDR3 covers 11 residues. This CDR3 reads CSASLGDTQYF. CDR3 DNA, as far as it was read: TGCAGTGCTAGTCTCGGAGATACG.

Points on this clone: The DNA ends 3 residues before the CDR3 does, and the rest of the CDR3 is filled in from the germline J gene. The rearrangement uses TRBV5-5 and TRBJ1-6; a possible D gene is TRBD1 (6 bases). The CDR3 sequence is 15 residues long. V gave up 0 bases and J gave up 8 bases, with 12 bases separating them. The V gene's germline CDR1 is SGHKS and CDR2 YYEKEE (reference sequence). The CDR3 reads CASSLEAGEYSPLHF. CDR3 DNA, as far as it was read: TGTGCCAGCAGCTTGGAGGCAGGGGAATATTCACCC.

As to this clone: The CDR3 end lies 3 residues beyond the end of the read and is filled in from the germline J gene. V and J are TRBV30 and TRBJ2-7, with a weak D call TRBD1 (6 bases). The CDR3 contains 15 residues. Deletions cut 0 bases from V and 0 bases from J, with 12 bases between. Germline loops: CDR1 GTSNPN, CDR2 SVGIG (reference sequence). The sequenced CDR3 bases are TGTGCCTGGAGTGTAGTTAGGGGGACCTCCTACGAG. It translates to CAWSVVRGTSYE. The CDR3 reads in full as CAWSVVRGTSYEQYF.

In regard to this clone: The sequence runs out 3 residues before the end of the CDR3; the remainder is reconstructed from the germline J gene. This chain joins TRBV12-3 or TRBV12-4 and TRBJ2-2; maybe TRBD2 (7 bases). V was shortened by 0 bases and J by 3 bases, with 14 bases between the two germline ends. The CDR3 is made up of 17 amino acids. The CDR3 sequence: CASSLALTGGDTGELFF. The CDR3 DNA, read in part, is TGTGCCAGCAGTTTAGCGCTAACGGGGGGCGACACCGGGGAG.

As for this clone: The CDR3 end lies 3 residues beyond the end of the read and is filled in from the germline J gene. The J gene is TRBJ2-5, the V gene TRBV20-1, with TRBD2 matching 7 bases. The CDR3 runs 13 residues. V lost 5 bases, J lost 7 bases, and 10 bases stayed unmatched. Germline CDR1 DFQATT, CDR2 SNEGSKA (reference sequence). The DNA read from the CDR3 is TGCAGTGCTGGTCCTAGCGGCCCAGGGACC. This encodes CSAGPSGPGT. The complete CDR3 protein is CSAGPSGPGTQYF.

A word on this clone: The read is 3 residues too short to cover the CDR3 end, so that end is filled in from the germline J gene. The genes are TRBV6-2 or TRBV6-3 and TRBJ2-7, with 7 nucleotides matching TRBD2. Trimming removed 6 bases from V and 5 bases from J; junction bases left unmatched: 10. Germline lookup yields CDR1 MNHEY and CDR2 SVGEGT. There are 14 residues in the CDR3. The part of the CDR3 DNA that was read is TGTGCCAGCAGCTTACTGGGGGGGTTTGACGAG. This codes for CASSLLGGFDE. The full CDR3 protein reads CASSLLGGFDEQYF.

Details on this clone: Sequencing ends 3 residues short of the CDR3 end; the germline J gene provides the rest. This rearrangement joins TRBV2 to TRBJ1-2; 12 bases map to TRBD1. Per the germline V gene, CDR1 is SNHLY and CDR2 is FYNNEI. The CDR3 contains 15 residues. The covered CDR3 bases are TGTGCCAGCAGTGAAGCGGGGACAGGGGGCTGGGGC. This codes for CASSEAGTGGWG. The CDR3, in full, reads CASSEAGTGGWGYTF.

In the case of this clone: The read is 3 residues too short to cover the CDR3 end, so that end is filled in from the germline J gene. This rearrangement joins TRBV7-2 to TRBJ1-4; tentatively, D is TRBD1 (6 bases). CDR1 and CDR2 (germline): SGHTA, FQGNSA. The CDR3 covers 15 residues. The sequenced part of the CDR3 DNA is TGTGCCAGCGGAGAACAGGGACGACCCGATTCACCA. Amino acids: CASGEQGRPDSP. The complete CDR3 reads CASGEQGRPDSPLFF.

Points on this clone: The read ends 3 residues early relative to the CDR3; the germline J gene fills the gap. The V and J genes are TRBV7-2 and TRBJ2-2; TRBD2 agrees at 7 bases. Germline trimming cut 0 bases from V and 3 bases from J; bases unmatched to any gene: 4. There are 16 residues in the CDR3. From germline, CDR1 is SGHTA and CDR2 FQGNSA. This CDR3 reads CASSLAGGRDTGELFF. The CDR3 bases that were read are TGTGCCAGCAGCTTAGCGGGGGGGAGAGACACCGGGGAG.

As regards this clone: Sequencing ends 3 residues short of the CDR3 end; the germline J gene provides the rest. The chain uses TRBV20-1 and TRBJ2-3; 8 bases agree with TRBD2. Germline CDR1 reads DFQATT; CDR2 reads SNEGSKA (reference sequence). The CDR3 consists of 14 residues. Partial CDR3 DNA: TGCAGTGCGACTCGCTACGGGGGGGAGGAGACG. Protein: CSATRYGGEET. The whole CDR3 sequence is CSATRYGGEETQYF.

The CDR3 loop reads CASSSGQLTNEKLFF. The CDR3 DNA, read in part, is TGTGCCAGCAGTTCCGGACAGCTCACTAATGAAAAA. The V call is TRBV28, the J call TRBJ1-4, with D possibly being TRBD1 (6 bases). The DNA ends 3 residues before the CDR3 does, and the rest of the CDR3 is filled in from the germline J gene. Germline CDR1 and CDR2: MDHEN and SYDVKM. Trimming cost V 4 bases and J 2 bases, with 11 bases left between them. The CDR3 is 15 residues long.

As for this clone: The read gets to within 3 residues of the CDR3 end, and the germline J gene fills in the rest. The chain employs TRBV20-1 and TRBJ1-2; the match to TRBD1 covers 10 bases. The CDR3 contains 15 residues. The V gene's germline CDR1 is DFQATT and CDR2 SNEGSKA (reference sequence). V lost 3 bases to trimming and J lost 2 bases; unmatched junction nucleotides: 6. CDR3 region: CSASTTGGGNYGYTF. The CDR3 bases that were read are TGCAGTGCTAGCACGACAGGGGGCGGGAACTATGGC.

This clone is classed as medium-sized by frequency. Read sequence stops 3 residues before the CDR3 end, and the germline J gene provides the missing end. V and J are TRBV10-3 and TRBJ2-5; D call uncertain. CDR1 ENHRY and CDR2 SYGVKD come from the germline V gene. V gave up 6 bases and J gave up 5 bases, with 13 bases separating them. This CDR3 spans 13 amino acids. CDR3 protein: CAISASARETQYF. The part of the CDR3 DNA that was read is TGTGCCATCAGCGCCTCAGCGAGGGAGACC.

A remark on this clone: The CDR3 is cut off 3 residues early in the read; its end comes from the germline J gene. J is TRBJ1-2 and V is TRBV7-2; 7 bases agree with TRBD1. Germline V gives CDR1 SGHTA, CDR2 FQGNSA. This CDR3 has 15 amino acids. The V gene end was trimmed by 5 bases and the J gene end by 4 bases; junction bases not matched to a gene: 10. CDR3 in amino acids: CASSADRGQLYGYTF. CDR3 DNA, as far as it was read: TGTGCCAGCAGCGCAGATAGGGGGCAGCTCTATGGC.

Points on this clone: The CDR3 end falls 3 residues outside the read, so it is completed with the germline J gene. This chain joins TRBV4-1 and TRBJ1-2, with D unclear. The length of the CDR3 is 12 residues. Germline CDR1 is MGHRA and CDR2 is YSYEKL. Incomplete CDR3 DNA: TGCGCCAGCAGCCAAGATCACATGAGC. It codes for CASSQDHMS. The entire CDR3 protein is CASSQDHMSYTF.

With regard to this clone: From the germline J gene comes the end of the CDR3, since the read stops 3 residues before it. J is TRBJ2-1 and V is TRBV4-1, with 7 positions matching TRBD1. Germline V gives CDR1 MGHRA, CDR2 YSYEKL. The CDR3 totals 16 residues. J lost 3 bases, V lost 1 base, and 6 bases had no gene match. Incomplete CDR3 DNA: TGCGCCAGCAGCCAAGGAGGGGCAGGGGGCTACAATGAG. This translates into CASSQGGAGGYNE. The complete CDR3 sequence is CASSQGGAGGYNEQFF.

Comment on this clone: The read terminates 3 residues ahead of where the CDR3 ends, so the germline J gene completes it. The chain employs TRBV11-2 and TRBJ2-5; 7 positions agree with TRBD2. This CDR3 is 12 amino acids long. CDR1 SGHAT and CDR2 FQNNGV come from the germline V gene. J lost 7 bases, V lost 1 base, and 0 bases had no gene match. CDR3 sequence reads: CASSLGGGTQYF. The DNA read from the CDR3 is TGTGCCAGCAGCTTAGGGGGGGGGACC. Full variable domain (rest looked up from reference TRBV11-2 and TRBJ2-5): EAGVAQSPRYKIIEKRQSVAFWCNPISGHATLYWYQQILGQGPKLLIQFQNNGVVDDSQLPKDRFSAERLKGVDSTLKIQPAKLEDSAVYLCASSLGGGTQYFGPGTRLLVL.